The 8 T cell receptor beta chains below all came from one sample that was sequenced in a study of T cell responses to AZD1222 COVID-19 vaccine. Measured with immunoSEQ multiplex PCR; TCRdb has only the in-frame clones, and not every one. The table records 75,000 to 90,000 clones, around nine tenths of them present only once. The material was peripheral blood, obtained on day 0 of AZD1222 vaccination. These receptors were collected from an adult in good health.

The chain couples TRBV7-3 to TRBJ2-5; 13 bases fit TRBD2. Trimming cost V 4 bases and J 5 bases; bases outside gene matches: 7. Germline V gene data show CDR1 as SGHTA and CDR2 as FQGTGA. The CDR3 is made up of 16 amino acids. Here the CDR3 reads CASSSEGLAGYETQYF. As DNA, the CDR3 is TGTGCCAGCAGCTCAGAGGGACTAGCGGGGTACGAGACCCAGTACTTC.

V is TRBV19 and J is TRBJ2-2, with D perhaps matching TRBD2 (5 bases). V lost 11 bases and J lost 6, with 10 bases in between. CDR1 and CDR2 (germline): LNHDA, SQIVND (reference sequence). This CDR3 region has 11 residues. The CDR3 DNA reads as TGTGCCGCCAAGGGAGCCGGGGAGCTGTTTTTT. It yields the protein CAAKGAGELFF. Drawing the rest from reference TRBV19 and TRBJ2-2, the complete variable domain is DGGITQSPKYLFRKEGQNVTLSCEQNLNHDAMYWYRQDPGQGLRLIYYSQIVNDFQKGDIAEGYSVSREKKESFPLTVTSAQKNPTAFYLCAAKGAGELFFGEGSRLTVL.

The V gene is TRBV30, the J gene TRBJ1-1; D unclear. Germline V gene lookup returns CDR1 GTSNPN and CDR2 SVGIG (reference sequence). There are 14 residues in the CDR3. The V gene lost 2 bases and the J gene lost 0 bases, with 10 bases spanning the gap. The CDR3 bases are TGTGCCTGGAGTAGGGCGAGTCTGAACACTGAAGCTTTCTTT. This gives the protein CAWSRASLNTEAFF.

The chain links TRBV29-1 to TRBJ1-4; D call uncertain. Germline CDR1 is SQVTM and CDR2 is ANQGSEA. The CDR3 is made up of 13 amino acids. Trimming cost V 7 bases and J 6 bases, with 15 bases left between them. CDR3 sequence reads: CSAPGSDHEKLFF. Written as DNA, the CDR3 is TGCAGCGCCCCAGGTTCGGATCATGAAAAACTGTTTTTT.

V and J are TRBV2 and TRBJ2-2; 7 nucleotides agree with TRBD1. Germline CDR1 is SNHLY and CDR2 is FYNNEI. This CDR3 contains 16 residues. After removal of 8 bases from V and 4 bases from J, the junction contained 13 bases not matched to a gene. DNA of the CDR3: TGTGCCAGCCTTCGCCCGCGACAGGGAACCACCGGGGAGCTGTTTTTT. Protein sequence: CASLRPRQGTTGELFF.

The chain recombines TRBV13 with TRBJ2-1; the D gene is possibly TRBD2 (6 bases). CDR3 size: 16 residues. Germline loops: CDR1 PRHDT, CDR2 FYEKMQ (reference sequence). Trimming cost V 4 bases and J 2 bases, with 15 bases left between them. This CDR3 reads CASSSIEAGPYNEQFF. The CDR3 coding sequence is TGTGCCAGCAGCTCTATAGAAGCGGGTCCCTACAATGAGCAGTTCTTC.

This clone has a handful of counts. V gene TRBV7-2 combines with J gene TRBJ2-2; 7 bases are shared with TRBD2. CDR1 SGHTA and CDR2 FQGNSA come from the germline V gene. The V and J ends lost 0 bases and 1 base, in that order; junction bases with no gene match: 2. This CDR3 has 16 residues. The CDR3 spells CASSLAPSGNTGELFF. DNA of the CDR3: TGTGCCAGCAGCTTAGCTCCTAGCGGGAACACCGGGGAGCTGTTTTTT.

A single count supports this clone. The rearrangement joins TRBV2 to TRBJ2-7; TRBD1 is a possible D gene (7 bases). The CDR3 totals 14 residues. Germline CDR1 is SNHLY and CDR2 is FYNNEI. Trimming pared 6 bases from V and 4 bases from J, leaving 16 bases between. CDR3 in amino acids: CASRVGGGGYEQYF. The CDR3 region has the DNA TGTGCCAGCAGGGTTGGAGGGGGCGGTTACGAGCAGTACTTC.